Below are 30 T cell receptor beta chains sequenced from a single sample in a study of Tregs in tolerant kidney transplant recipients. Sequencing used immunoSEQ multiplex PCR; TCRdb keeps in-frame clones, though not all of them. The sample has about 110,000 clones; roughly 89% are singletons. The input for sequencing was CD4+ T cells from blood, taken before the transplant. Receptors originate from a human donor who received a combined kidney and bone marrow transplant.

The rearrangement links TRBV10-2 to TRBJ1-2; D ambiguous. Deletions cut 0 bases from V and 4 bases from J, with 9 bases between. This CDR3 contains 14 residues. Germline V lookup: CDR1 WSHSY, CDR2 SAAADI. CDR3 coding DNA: TGCGCCAGCAGTGAGTCGTTCAGAACCTATGGCTACACCTTC. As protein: CASSESFRTYGYTF.

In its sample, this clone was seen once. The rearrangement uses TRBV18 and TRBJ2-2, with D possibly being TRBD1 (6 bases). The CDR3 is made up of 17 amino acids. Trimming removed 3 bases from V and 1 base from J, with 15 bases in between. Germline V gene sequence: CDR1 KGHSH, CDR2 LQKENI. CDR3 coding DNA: TGTGCCAGCTCACCGGCTAGGACAGCCAAGAACACCGGGGAGCTGTTTTTT. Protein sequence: CASSPARTAKNTGELFF.

In nucleotides, the CDR3 is TGTGCCAGCTCACCAATTTCGACAGAACCTAACTATGGCTACACCTTC. Protein product: CASSPISTEPNYGYTF. The rearrangement uses TRBV18 and TRBJ1-2; D may be TRBD1 (5 bases). Germline V gene data show CDR1 as KGHSH and CDR2 as LQKENI. The CDR3 is 16 residues long. V lost 2 bases, J lost 0 bases, and 13 bases lay in between.

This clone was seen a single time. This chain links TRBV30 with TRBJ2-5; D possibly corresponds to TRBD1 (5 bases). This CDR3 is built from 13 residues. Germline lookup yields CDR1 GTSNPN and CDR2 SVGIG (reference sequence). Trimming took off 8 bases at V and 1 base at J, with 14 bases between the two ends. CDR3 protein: CARNRLIQETQYF. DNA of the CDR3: TGTGCCCGGAACAGGTTAATCCAAGAGACCCAGTACTTC.

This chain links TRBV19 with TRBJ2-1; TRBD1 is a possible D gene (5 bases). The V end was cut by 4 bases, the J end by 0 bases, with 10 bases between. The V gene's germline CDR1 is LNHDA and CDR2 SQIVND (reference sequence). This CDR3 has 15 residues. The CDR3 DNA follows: TGTGCCAGTAGTAAAGGGGCAGGCTCCTACAATGAGCAGTTCTTC. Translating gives CASSKGAGSYNEQFF.

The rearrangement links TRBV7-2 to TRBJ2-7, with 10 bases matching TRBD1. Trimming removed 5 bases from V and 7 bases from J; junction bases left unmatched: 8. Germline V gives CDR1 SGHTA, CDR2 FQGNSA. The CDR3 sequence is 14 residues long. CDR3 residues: CASSLDRGLREQYF. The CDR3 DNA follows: TGTGCCAGCAGCCTCGACAGGGGGCTGCGGGAGCAGTACTTC.

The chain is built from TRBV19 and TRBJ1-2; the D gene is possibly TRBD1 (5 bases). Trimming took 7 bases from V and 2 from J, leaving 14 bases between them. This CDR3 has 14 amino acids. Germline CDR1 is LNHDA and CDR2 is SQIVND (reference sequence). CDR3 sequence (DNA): TGTGCCAGTACCAAAGACAGACCCAACTATGGCTACACCTTC. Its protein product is CASTKDRPNYGYTF.

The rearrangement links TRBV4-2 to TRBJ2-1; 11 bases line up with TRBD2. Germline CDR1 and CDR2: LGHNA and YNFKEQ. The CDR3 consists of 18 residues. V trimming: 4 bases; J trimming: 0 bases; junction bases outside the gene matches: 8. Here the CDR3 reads CASSPLAGGDISYNEQFF. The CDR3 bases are TGTGCCAGCAGCCCGCTAGCGGGGGGCGACATCTCCTACAATGAGCAGTTCTTC.

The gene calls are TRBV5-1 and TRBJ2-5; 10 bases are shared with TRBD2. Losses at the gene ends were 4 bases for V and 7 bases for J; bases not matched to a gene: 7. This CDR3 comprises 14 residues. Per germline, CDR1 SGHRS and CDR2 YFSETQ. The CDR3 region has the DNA TGCGCCAGCAGCCGTACTAGCGGGGAGCGGACCCAGTACTTC. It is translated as CASSRTSGERTQYF.

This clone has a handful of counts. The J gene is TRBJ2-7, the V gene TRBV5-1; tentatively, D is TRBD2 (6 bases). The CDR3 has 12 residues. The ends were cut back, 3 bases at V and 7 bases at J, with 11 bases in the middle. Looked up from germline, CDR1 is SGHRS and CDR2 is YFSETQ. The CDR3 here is CASSSRGVEQYF. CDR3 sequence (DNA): TGCGCCAGCAGCTCTCGCGGGGTAGAGCAGTACTTC.

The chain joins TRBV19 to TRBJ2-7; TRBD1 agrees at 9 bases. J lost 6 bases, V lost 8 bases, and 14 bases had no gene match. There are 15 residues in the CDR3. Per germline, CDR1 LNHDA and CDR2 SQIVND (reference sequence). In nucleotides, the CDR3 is TGTGCCAGTCGCCTTGGCGGACAGGGGACGGGCGAGCAGTACTTC. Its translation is CASRLGGQGTGEQYF. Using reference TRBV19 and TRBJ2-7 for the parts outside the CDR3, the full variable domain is DGGITQSPKYLFRKEGQNVTLSCEQNLNHDAMYWYRQDPGQGLRLIYYSQIVNDFQKGDIAEGYSVSREKKESFPLTVTSAQKNPTAFYLCASRLGGQGTGEQYFGPGTRLTVT.

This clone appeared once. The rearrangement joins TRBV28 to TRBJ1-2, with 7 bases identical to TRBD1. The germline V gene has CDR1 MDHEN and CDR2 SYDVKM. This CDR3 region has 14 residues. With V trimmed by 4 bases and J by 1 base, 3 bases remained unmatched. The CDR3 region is CASSSGQINYGYTF. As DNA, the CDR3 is TGTGCCAGCAGTTCGGGACAGATTAACTATGGCTACACCTTC.

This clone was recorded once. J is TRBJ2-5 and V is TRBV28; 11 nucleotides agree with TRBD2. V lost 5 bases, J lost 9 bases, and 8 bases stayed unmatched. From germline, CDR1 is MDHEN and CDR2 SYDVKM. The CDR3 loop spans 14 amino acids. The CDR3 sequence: CASSVLAGASAQYF. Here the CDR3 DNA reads TGTGCCAGCAGTGTACTAGCGGGGGCTTCGGCCCAGTACTTC.

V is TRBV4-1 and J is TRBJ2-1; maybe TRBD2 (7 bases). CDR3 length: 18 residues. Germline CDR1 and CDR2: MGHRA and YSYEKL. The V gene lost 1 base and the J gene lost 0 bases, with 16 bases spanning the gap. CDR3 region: CASSQAPHGGRSYNEQFF. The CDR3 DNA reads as TGCGCCAGCAGCCAAGCCCCCCACGGGGGGCGCTCCTACAATGAGCAGTTCTTC.

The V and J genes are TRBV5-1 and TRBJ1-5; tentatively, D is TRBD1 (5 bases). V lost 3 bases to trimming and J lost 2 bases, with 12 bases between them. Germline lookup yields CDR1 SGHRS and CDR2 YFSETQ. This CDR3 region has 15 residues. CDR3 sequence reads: CASSSSGGGNQPQHF. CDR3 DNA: TGCGCCAGCAGCTCCAGTGGGGGGGGCAATCAGCCCCAGCATTTT.

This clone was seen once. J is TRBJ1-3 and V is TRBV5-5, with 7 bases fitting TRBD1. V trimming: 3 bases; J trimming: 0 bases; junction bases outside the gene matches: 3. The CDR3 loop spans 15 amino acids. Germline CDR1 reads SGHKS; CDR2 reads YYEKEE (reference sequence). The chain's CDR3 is CASSSGQFSGNTIYF. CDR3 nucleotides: TGTGCCAGCAGCTCGGGACAGTTCTCTGGAAACACCATATATTTT.

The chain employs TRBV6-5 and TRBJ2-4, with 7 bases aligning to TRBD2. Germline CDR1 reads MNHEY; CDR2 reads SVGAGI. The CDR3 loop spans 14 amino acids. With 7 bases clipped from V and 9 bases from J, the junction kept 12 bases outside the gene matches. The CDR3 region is CASTPRGREGIQYF. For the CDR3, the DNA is TGTGCCAGCACCCCACGGGGCAGGGAGGGCATTCAGTACTTC.

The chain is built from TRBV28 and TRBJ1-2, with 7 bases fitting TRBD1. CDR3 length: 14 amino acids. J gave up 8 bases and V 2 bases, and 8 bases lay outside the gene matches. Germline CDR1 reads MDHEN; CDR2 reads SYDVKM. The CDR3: CASSLTGDVVGYTF. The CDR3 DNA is TGTGCCAGCAGTTTAACAGGGGATGTCGTGGGCTACACCTTC.

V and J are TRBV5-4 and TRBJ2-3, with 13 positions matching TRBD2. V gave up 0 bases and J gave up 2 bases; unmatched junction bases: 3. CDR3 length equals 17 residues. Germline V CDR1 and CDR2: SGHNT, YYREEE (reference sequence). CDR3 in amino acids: CASSLGTSGGYTDTQYF. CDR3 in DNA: TGTGCCAGCAGCTTGGGGACTAGCGGGGGCTACACAGATACGCAGTATTTT.

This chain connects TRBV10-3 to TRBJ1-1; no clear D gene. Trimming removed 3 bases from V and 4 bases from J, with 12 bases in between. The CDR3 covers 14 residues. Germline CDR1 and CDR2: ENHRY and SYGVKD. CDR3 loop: CAISDRGTATEAFF. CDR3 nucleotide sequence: TGTGCCATCAGTGACCGGGGAACCGCCACTGAAGCTTTCTTT.

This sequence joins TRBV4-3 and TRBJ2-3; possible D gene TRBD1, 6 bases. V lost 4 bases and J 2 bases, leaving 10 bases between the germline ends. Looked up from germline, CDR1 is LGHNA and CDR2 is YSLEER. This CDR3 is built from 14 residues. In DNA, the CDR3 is TGCGCCAGCAGCCTCGGACAGAACACAGATACGCAGTATTTT. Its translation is CASSLGQNTDTQYF.

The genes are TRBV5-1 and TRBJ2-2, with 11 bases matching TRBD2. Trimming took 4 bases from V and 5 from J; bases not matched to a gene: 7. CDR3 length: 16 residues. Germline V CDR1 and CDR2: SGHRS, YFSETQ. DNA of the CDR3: TGCGCCAGCAGCCGCACTAGCGGGGGAGGGACCGGGGAGCTGTTTTTT. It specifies CASSRTSGGGTGELFF.

The CDR3: CASSSPGQGLLEQYF. The CDR3 DNA is TGTGCCAGCAGCTCTCCGGGACAGGGACTCCTCGAGCAGTACTTC. This chain joins TRBV7-9 and TRBJ2-7, with 9 bases identical to TRBD1. The trim removed 4 bases at V and 6 bases at J, leaving 10 bases unmatched. CDR3 size: 15 residues. The germline gives CDR1 SEHNR, CDR2 FQNEAQ (reference sequence).

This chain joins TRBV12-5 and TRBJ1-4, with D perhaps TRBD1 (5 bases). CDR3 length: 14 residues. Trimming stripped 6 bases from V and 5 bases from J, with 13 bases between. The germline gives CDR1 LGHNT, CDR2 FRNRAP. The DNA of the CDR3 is TGTGCTAGTGGCCCAGGGATTTCAAATGAAAAACTGTTTTTT. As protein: CASGPGISNEKLFF.

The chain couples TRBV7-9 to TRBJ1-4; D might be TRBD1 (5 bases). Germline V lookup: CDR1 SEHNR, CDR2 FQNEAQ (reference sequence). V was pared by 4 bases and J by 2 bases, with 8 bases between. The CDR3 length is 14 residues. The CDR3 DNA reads TGTGCCAGCAGCTCCAGACAGACTAATGAAAAACTGTTTTTT. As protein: CASSSRQTNEKLFF. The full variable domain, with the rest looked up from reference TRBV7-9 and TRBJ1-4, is DTGVSQNPRHKITKRGQNVTFRCDPISEHNRLYWYRQTLGQGPEFLTYFQNEAQLEKSRLLSDRFSAERPKGSFSTLEIQRTEQGDSAMYLCASSSRQTNEKLFFGSGTQLSVL.

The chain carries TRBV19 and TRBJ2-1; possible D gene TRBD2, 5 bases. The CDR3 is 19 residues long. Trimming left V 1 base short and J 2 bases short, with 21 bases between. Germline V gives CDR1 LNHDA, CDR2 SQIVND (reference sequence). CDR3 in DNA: TGTGCCAGTAGTATAGTCCCGGTGTGGGAGCGTAGACCCTACAATGAGCAGTTCTTC. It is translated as CASSIVPVWERRPYNEQFF.

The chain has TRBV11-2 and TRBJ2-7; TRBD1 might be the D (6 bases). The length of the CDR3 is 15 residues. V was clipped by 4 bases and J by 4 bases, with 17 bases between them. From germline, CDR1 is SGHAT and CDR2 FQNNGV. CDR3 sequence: CASSSIGGLRYEQYF. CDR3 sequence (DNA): TGTGCCAGCAGCTCTATTGGGGGCCTTCGGTACGAGCAGTACTTC.

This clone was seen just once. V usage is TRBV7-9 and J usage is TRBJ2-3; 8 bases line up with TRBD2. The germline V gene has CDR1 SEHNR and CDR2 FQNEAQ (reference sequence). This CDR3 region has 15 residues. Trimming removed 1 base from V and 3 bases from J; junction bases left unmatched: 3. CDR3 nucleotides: TGTGCCAGCAGCTTAGTCGGGAGGGGTACAGATACGCAGTATTTT. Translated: CASSLVGRGTDTQYF. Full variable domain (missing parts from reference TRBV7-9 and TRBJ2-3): DTGVSQNPRHKITKRGQNVTFRCDPISEHNRLYWYRQTLGQGPEFLTYFQNEAQLEKSRLLSDRFSAERPKGSFSTLEIQRTEQGDSAMYLCASSLVGRGTDTQYFGPGTRLTVL.

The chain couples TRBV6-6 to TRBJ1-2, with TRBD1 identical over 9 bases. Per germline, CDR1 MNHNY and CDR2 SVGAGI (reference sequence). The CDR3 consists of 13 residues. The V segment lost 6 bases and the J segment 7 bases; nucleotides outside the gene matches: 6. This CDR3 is CASSMDRGSGYTF. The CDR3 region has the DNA TGTGCCAGCAGCATGGACAGGGGTTCTGGCTACACCTTC.

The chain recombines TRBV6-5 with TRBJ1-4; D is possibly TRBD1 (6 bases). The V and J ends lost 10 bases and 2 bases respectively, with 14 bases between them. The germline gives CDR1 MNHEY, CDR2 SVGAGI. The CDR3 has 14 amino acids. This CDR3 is CATGKQGTNEKLFF. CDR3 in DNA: TGTGCCACCGGGAAACAGGGTACTAATGAAAAACTGTTTTTT.